The 28 T cell receptor beta chains in this list originate from one sample, sequenced in a study of blood T cell repertoires in COVID-19. Assay used: immunoSEQ multiplex PCR; TCRdb lists only in-frame clones, some missing. The profile shows some 200,000 clones, roughly 91% of them singletons. Sequencing was done on a sample of peripheral blood. The receptor source for this set is a man aged 35 to 55 with active or convalescent COVID-19.

This sequence joins TRBV12-3 or TRBV12-4 and TRBJ1-1; D is uncertain. The CDR3 extends over 13 amino acids. The V gene lost 3 bases and the J gene lost 4 bases, with 9 bases spanning the gap. The CDR3 is CASSFSIVTEAFF. CDR3 coding DNA: TGTGCCAGCAGTTTTAGTATCGTCACTGAAGCTTTCTTT.

The chain uses TRBV28 and TRBJ2-7, with 7 bases lining up with TRBD2. J was trimmed by 2 bases and V by 6 bases; bases with no gene match: 4. Germline V lookup: CDR1 MDHEN, CDR2 SYDVKM. This CDR3 region has 13 residues. The CDR3 nucleotides are TGTGCCAGCAGGTCCGGGACTACCTACGAGCAGTACTTC. It is translated as CASRSGTTYEQYF.

The rearrangement uses TRBV5-1 and TRBJ1-1; 9 bases match TRBD1. The V gene's germline CDR1 is SGHRS and CDR2 YFSETQ. V shed 0 bases and J 1 base; nucleotides not matched to a gene: 1. The CDR3 extends over 15 amino acids. The chain's CDR3 is CASSLGGQGNTEAFF. In DNA, the CDR3 is TGCGCCAGCAGCTTGGGGGGACAGGGGAACACTGAAGCTTTCTTT.

This chain uses TRBV19 with TRBJ2-3; tentative D call: TRBD2 (6 bases). V was shortened by 7 bases and J by 5 bases, with 7 bases between the two germline ends. The CDR3 length is 11 residues. CDR1 and CDR2 from the germline V gene are LNHDA and SQIVND (reference sequence). The CDR3 sequence is CASTSVDTQYF. The CDR3 nucleotides read TGTGCCAGTACTAGCGTAGATACGCAGTATTTT.

The chain links TRBV9 to TRBJ1-1; D is uncertain. Trimming removed 1 base from V and 0 bases from J, with 4 bases in between. Per the germline V gene, CDR1 is SGDLS and CDR2 is YYNGEE. There are 13 residues in the CDR3. The CDR3 here is CASSVIMNTEAFF. CDR3 DNA sequence: TGTGCCAGCAGCGTAATAATGAACACTGAAGCTTTCTTT.

For this clone: The identical CDR3 is also encoded by other nucleotide sequences in the sample. The rearrangement uses TRBV24-1 and TRBJ1-1; the D gene is possibly TRBD1 (6 bases). V was pared by 1 base and J by 0 bases, with 8 bases between. The CDR3 is 15 residues long. In germline, CDR1 is KGHDR, CDR2 SFDVKD. The CDR3 nucleotides are TGTGCCACCAGTGATTTCACAGGGCTGAACACTGAAGCTTTCTTT. It translates to CATSDFTGLNTEAFF.

V and J are TRBV29-1 and TRBJ1-2; 7 nucleotides align to TRBD1. CDR1 is SQVTM and CDR2 is ANQGSEA in the germline V gene. Losses at the gene ends were 7 bases for V and 10 bases for J; bases not matched to a gene: 6. This CDR3 region has 10 residues. The CDR3 here is CSASGTDYTF. Written as DNA, the CDR3 is TGCAGCGCTTCCGGGACAGACTACACCTTC.

J is TRBJ2-3 and V is TRBV27; the match to TRBD2 covers 7 bases. CDR3 length equals 13 residues. Per the germline V gene, CDR1 is MNHEY and CDR2 is SMNVEV (reference sequence). The trim removed 6 bases at V and 4 bases at J, leaving 4 bases unmatched. The CDR3 DNA is TGTGCCAGCAGGGCGGGAGACGCAGATACGCAGTATTTT. It encodes CASRAGDADTQYF.

The rearrangement links TRBV10-3 to TRBJ1-1; 9 nucleotides line up with TRBD1. The V gene's germline CDR1 is ENHRY and CDR2 SYGVKD. This CDR3 has 15 residues. V gave up 6 bases and J gave up 8 bases; unmatched junction bases: 13. This CDR3 is CAIRRTGEVGGEAFF. The CDR3 nucleotides read TGTGCCATCAGGCGGACAGGGGAAGTCGGAGGCGAAGCTTTCTTT.

This sequence joins TRBV5-1 and TRBJ2-1; D call uncertain. The CDR3 has 16 amino acids. Germline CDR1 reads SGHRS; CDR2 reads YFSETQ. V gave up 4 bases and J gave up 0 bases, with 14 bases separating them. The CDR3 protein is CASSPVVSRSYNEQFF. The CDR3, as DNA: TGCGCCAGCAGCCCTGTGGTGAGTCGCTCCTACAATGAGCAGTTCTTC. The full variable domain, its missing parts supplied by reference TRBV5-1 and TRBJ2-1, is KAGVTQTPRYLIKTRGQQVTLSCSPISGHRSVSWYQQTPGQGLQFLFEYFSETQRNKGNFPGRFSGRQFSNSRSEMNVSTLELGDSALYLCASSPVVSRSYNEQFFGPGTRLTVL.

This clone was recorded only once. The chain is built from TRBV30 and TRBJ2-3; possibly TRBD2 for D (5 bases). This CDR3 region has 14 residues. V dropped 8 bases and J dropped 2 bases, with 17 bases sitting between them. Germline V gene data show CDR1 as GTSNPN and CDR2 as SVGIG (reference sequence). The CDR3 loop reads CARLSSRLTDTQYF. CDR3 nucleotide sequence: TGTGCCCGACTTTCTAGCAGACTCACAGATACGCAGTATTTT. The variable domain in full, with the rest retrieved from reference TRBV30 and TRBJ2-3, is SQTIHQWPATLVQPVGSPLSLECTVEGTSNPNLYWYRQAAGRGLQLLFYSVGIGQISSEVPQNLSASRPQDRQFILSSKKLLLSDSGFYLCARLSSRLTDTQYFGPGTRLTVL.

The rearrangement joins TRBV2 to TRBJ2-1, with a weak D call TRBD1 (5 bases). V lost 6 bases to trimming and J lost 5 bases, with 8 bases between them. The germline V gene has CDR1 SNHLY and CDR2 FYNNEI. CDR3 size: 12 residues. In nucleotides, the CDR3 is TGTGCCAGCAGGACAGTAAACAATGAGCAGTTCTTC. Translation gives CASRTVNNEQFF.

The rearrangement links TRBV19 to TRBJ1-6, with 10 positions matching TRBD1. CDR1 is LNHDA and CDR2 is SQIVND in the germline V gene (reference sequence). The CDR3 consists of 15 residues. V was pared by 5 bases and J by 8 bases, with 6 bases of the junction left unmatched. CDR3 loop: CASSVGQGGDSPLHF. The CDR3, as DNA: TGTGCCAGTAGTGTAGGACAGGGGGGGGATTCACCCCTCCACTTT.

This clone appeared a single time. The chain couples TRBV5-4 to TRBJ1-1, with unresolved D. Trimming shortened V by 1 base and J by 4 bases, and 8 bases separated the two germline ends. Germline CDR1 is SGHNT and CDR2 is YYREEE (reference sequence). This CDR3 region has 13 residues. DNA of the CDR3: TGTGCCAGCAGCTTGCAGCCGGGCACTGAAGCTTTCTTT. The encoded protein is CASSLQPGTEAFF.

J is TRBJ1-5 and V is TRBV19; 7 bases align to TRBD1. Germline loops: CDR1 LNHDA, CDR2 SQIVND (reference sequence). This CDR3 is 15 amino acids long. V lost 4 bases and J lost 6; bases outside the gene matches: 9. DNA of the CDR3: TGTGCCAGTAGTACAGGGGGGATACGTACTCAGCCCCAGCATTTT. Amino acid sequence: CASSTGGIRTQPQHF.

V gene TRBV7-2 combines with J gene TRBJ1-6; no firm D call. Between the trimmed V and J ends, which lost 2 bases and 9 bases, there was a span of 11 bases. This CDR3 has 14 residues. CDR1 is SGHTA and CDR2 is FQGNSA in the germline V gene. CDR3 nucleotides: TGTGCCAGCAGCTTACTTAGTTTCGGTTCACCCCTCCACTTT. It is translated as CASSLLSFGSPLHF.

The chain recombines TRBV12-3 or TRBV12-4 with TRBJ2-7; 10 bases map to TRBD1. The CDR3 is made up of 13 amino acids. With 8 bases clipped from V and 4 bases from J, the junction kept 5 bases outside the gene matches. The CDR3 nucleotides are TGTGCCAGCCGGGGACAGGGGTATTACGAGCAGTACTTC. Translating gives CASRGQGYYEQYF.

The chain has TRBV2 and TRBJ1-4; a possible D gene is TRBD1 (5 bases). CDR3 length equals 13 residues. Germline V gene data show CDR1 as SNHLY and CDR2 as FYNNEI. The V end lost 11 bases, the J end lost 7 bases, and 17 bases lay between the germline ends. The CDR3 DNA is TGTGCCGGAACGACAGTATCGGGTGAAAAACTGTTTTTT. This gives the protein CAGTTVSGEKLFF.

This chain joins TRBV19 and TRBJ1-1; possible D gene TRBD1, 6 bases. This CDR3 is built from 15 residues. Germline CDR1 LNHDA, CDR2 SQIVND (reference sequence). Trimming took off 5 bases at V and 1 base at J, with 14 bases between the two ends. CDR3 sequence reads: CASSPGQLGNTEAFF. CDR3 DNA: TGTGCCAGTAGTCCCGGACAGTTGGGGAACACTGAAGCTTTCTTT.

This CDR3 is CASSFGDFQAFF. The CDR3 DNA reads as TGTGCCAGCAGTTTCGGGGACTTCCAAGCTTTCTTT. The rearrangement links TRBV28 to TRBJ1-1, with D possibly TRBD1 on 5 matching bases. The length of the CDR3 is 12 residues. The germline V gene encodes CDR1 MDHEN and CDR2 SYDVKM. The V end lost 3 bases, the J end lost 9 bases, and 11 bases lay between the germline ends.

The rearrangement uses TRBV2 and TRBJ2-5; 8 nucleotides match TRBD2. Germline V lookup: CDR1 SNHLY, CDR2 FYNNEI. The CDR3 runs to 16 residues. V shed 4 bases, J shed 7 bases, and the junction held 14 bases outside the gene matches. The CDR3 loop is CASSVQGGGRRSTQYF. CDR3 coding DNA: TGTGCCAGCAGTGTCCAGGGCGGGGGGCGCCGTTCGACCCAGTACTTC.

This clone turned up a few times. The J gene is TRBJ1-5, the V gene TRBV7-8; D gene uncertain. CDR1 and CDR2 (germline): SGHVS, FQNEAQ. The CDR3 length is 13 residues. The V end lost 1 base, the J end lost 3 bases, and 4 bases lay between the germline ends. CDR3 amino acids: CASSLGLNQPQHF. The CDR3 nucleotides read TGTGCCAGCAGCTTAGGACTCAATCAGCCCCAGCATTTT.

J is TRBJ1-2 and V is TRBV19, with D perhaps matching TRBD1 (6 bases). This CDR3 is 15 amino acids long. Looked up from germline, CDR1 is LNHDA and CDR2 is SQIVND (reference sequence). Trimming took 5 bases from V and 7 from J, leaving 20 bases between them. The DNA of the CDR3 is TGTGCCAGTAGTTGGTCCGCGACAGGAAGTACTGGCTACACCTTC. Encoded protein: CASSWSATGSTGYTF.

The J gene is TRBJ1-1, the V gene TRBV18; D is unclear. The germline V and J ends were trimmed by 6 bases and 10 bases, with 12 bases remaining between them. Germline V gene data show CDR1 as KGHSH and CDR2 as LQKENI. The CDR3 has 11 residues. CDR3 DNA: TGTGCCAGCTCGCCGCAGGAGGTAGCTTTCTTT. This gives the protein CASSPQEVAFF.

The J gene is TRBJ2-3, the V gene TRBV13; 8 positions agree with TRBD2. The junction had 6 bases not matched to a gene; V was cut back by 8 bases and J by 2 bases. This CDR3 spans 14 amino acids. CDR1 PRHDT and CDR2 FYEKMQ come from the germline V gene (reference sequence). The CDR3 region is CASQSGGDTDTQYF. DNA for the CDR3: TGTGCCAGCCAGAGCGGGGGAGACACAGATACGCAGTATTTT.

This clone is a singleton in its sample. The rearrangement uses TRBV10-3 and TRBJ2-1; TRBD1 agrees at 7 bases. This CDR3 is built from 13 residues. The V gene end was trimmed by 5 bases and the J gene end by 5 bases; junction bases not matched to a gene: 3. The germline gives CDR1 ENHRY, CDR2 SYGVKD. The CDR3 protein is CAISFDRDNEQFF. In DNA form, the CDR3 reads TGTGCCATCAGTTTCGACAGGGACAATGAGCAGTTCTTC.

The V call is TRBV10-2, the J call TRBJ2-2, with D tentatively TRBD1 (5 bases). Deletions cut 7 bases from V and 0 bases from J, with 6 bases between. The germline V gene encodes CDR1 WSHSY and CDR2 SAAADI. The CDR3 sequence is 13 residues long. CDR3 sequence reads: CASKQANTGELFF. DNA of the CDR3: TGCGCCAGCAAACAGGCGAACACCGGGGAGCTGTTTTTT.

V usage is TRBV5-8 and J usage is TRBJ2-1; 8 nucleotides align to TRBD2. The length of the CDR3 is 16 residues. Germline-derived CDR1 and CDR2 are SGHTS and YDEGEE. V was pared by 3 bases and J by 4 bases, with 9 bases of the junction left unmatched. The CDR3 sequence: CASSSAAGAGYNEQFF. The CDR3 DNA follows: TGTGCCAGCAGCTCAGCAGCGGGAGCGGGATACAATGAGCAGTTCTTC. Together with reference TRBV5-8 and TRBJ2-1, the CDR3 gives the full variable domain: EAGVTQSPTHLIKTRGQQATLRCSPISGHTSVYWYQQALGLGLQFLLWYDEGEERNRGNFPPRFSGRQFPNYSSELNVNALELEDSALYLCASSSAAGAGYNEQFFGPGTRLTVL.